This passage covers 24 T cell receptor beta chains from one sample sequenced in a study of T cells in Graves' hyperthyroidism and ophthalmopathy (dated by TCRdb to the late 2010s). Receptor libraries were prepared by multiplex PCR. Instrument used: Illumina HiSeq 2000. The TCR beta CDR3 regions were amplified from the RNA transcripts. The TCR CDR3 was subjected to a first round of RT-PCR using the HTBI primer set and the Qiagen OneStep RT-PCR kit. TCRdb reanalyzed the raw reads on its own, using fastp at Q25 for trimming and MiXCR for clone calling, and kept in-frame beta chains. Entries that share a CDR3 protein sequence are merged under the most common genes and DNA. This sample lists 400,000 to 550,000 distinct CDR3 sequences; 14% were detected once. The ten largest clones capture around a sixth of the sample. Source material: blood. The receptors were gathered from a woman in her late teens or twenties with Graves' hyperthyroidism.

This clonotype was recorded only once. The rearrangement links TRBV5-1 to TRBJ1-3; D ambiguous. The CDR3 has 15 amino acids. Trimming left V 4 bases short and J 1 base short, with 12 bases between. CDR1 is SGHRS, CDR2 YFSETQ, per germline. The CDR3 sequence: CASSGDARSGNTIYF. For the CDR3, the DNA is TGCGCCAGCAGCGGCGACGCAAGATCTGGAAACACCATATATTTT.

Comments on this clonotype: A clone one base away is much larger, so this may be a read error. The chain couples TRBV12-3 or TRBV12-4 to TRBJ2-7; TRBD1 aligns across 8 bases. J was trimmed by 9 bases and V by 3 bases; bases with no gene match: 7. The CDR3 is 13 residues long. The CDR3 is CASSLTGELGQYF. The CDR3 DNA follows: TGTGCCAGCAGTTTGACAGGGGAGTTAGGGCAGTACTTC.

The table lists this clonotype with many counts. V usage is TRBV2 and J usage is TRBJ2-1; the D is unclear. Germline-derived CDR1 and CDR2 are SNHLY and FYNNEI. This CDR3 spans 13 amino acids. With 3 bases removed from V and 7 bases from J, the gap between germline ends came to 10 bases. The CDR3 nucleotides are TGTGCCAGCAGTGAGGGCTGGGTGAATGAGCAGTTCTTC. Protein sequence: CASSEGWVNEQFF.

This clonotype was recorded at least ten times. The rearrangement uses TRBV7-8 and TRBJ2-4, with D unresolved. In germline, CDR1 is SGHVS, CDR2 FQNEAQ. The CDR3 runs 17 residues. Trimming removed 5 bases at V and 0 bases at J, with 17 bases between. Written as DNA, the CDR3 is TGTGCCAGCAGCCCCCCTTTGGTTGCCCTAGCCAAAAACATTCAGTACTTC. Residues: CASSPPLVALAKNIQYF.

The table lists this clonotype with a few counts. The DNA of the CDR3 is TGTGCCAGTAAAGGGACGGGCAATGAAAAACTGTTTTTT. Translation gives CASKGTGNEKLFF. This chain links TRBV19 with TRBJ1-4; tentatively, D is TRBD1 (5 bases). Trimming left V 7 bases short and J 5 bases short, with 11 bases between. The CDR3 runs 13 residues. Germline CDR1 and CDR2: LNHDA and SQIVND (reference sequence).

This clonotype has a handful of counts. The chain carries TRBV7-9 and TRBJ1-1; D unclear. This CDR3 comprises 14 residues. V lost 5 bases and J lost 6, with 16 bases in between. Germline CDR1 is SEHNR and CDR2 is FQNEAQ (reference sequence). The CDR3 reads CASSPYPLRAEAFF. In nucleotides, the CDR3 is TGTGCCAGCAGCCCCTACCCCCTGCGGGCTGAAGCTTTCTTT.

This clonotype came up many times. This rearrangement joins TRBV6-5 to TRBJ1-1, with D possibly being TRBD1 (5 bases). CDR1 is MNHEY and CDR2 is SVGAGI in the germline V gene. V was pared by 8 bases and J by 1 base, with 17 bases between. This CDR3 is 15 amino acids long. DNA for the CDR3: TGTGCCAGCCACCCTCGGGACCGGCGGAACACTGAAGCTTTCTTT. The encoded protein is CASHPRDRRNTEAFF.

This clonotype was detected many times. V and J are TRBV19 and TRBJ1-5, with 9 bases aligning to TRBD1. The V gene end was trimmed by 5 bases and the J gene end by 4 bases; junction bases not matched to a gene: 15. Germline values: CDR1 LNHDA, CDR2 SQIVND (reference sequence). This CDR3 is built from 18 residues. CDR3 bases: TGTGCCAGTAGTGAAGGACAGGGGTCTGGCTCCTTTAATCAGCCCCAGCATTTT. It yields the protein CASSEGQGSGSFNQPQHF.

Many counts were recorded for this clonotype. The CDR3 is CAYSGTGKSGYTF. The CDR3 DNA is TGTGCCTACTCCGGGACCGGAAAGTCAGGCTACACCTTC. The chain uses TRBV30 and TRBJ1-2, with a possible D match to TRBD1 (5 bases). CDR1 GTSNPN and CDR2 SVGIG come from the germline V gene (reference sequence). The CDR3 has 13 residues. Trimming pared 7 bases from V and 8 bases from J, leaving 20 bases between. Full variable domain (remainder filled in from reference TRBV30 and TRBJ1-2): SQTIHQWPATLVQPVGSPLSLECTVEGTSNPNLYWYRQAAGRGLQLLFYSVGIGQISSEVPQNLSASRPQDRQFILSSKKLLLSDSGFYLCAYSGTGKSGYTFGSGTRLTVV.

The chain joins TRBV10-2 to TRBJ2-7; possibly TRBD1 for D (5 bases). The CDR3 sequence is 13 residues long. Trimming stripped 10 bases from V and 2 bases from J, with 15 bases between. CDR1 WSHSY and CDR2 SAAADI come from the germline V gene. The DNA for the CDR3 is TGCGCCACCAGGGCAGGGCAAACCTACGAGCAGTACGTC. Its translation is CATRAGQTYEQYV.

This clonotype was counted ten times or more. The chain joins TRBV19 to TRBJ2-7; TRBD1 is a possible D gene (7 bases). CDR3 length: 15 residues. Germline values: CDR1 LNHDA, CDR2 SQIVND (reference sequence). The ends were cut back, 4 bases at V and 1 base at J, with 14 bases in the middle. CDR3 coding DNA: TGTGCCAGTAGTACGGGGGACAGCAAGTCCTACGAGCAGTACTTC. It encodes CASSTGDSKSYEQYF.

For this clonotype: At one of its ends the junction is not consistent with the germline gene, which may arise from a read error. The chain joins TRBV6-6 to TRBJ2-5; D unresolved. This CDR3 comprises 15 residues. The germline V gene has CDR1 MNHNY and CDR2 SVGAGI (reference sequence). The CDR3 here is CASSYVFGKRETQYF. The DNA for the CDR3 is TGTGCCAGCAGTTACGTATTTGGGAAACGAGAGACCCAGTATTTC.

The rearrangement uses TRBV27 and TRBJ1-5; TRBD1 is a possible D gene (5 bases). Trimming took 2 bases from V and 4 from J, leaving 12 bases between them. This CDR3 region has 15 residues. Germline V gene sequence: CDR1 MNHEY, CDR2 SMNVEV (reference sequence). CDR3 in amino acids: CASSLTQGENQPQHF. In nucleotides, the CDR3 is TGTGCCAGCAGTTTAACCCAGGGAGAAAATCAGCCCCAGCATTTT.

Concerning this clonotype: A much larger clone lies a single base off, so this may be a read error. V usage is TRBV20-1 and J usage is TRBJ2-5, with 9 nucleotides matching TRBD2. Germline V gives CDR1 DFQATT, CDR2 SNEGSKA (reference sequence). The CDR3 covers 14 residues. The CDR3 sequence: CGAISGRNTETQYF. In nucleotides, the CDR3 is TGCGGTGCGATTAGCGGGAGAAATACGGAGACCCAGTACTTC.

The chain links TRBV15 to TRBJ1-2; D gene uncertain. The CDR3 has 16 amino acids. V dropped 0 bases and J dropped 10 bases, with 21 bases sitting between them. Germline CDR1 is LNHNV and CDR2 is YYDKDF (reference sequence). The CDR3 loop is CATSRDLGTWDWDYTF. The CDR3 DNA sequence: TGTGCCACCAGCAGAGATCTTGGAACTTGGGATTGGGACTACACCTTC. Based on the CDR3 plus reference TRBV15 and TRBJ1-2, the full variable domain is DAMVIQNPRYQVTQFGKPVTLSCSQTLNHNVMYWYQQKSSQAPKLLFHYYDKDFNNEADTPDNFQSRRPNTSFCFLDIRSPGLGDTAMYLCATSRDLGTWDWDYTFGSGTRLTVV.

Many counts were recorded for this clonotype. The CDR3 reads CASSKAGLMGVYNEQFF. CDR3 DNA: TGTGCCAGTAGCAAAGCGGGACTTATGGGGGTTTACAATGAGCAGTTCTTC. V and J are TRBV19 and TRBJ2-1; TRBD2 aligns across 7 bases. Germline CDR1 is LNHDA and CDR2 is SQIVND (reference sequence). CDR3 length: 17 amino acids. The ends lost 6 bases at V and 4 bases at J; junction bases unmatched: 15.

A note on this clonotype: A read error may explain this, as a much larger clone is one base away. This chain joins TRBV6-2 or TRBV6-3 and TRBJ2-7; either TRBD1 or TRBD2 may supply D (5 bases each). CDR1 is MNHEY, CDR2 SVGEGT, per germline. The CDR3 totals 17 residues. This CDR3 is CASRYSSGDGRSYEQYF. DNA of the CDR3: TGTGCCAGCAGATACTCAAGTGGGGACGGACGCTCCTACGAGCAGTACTTC.

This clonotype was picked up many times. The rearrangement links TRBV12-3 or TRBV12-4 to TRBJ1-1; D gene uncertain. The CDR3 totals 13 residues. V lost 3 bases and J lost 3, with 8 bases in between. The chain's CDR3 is CASSLTEYTEAFF. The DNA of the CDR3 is TGTGCCAGCAGTTTGACGGAGTACACTGAAGCTTTCTTT.

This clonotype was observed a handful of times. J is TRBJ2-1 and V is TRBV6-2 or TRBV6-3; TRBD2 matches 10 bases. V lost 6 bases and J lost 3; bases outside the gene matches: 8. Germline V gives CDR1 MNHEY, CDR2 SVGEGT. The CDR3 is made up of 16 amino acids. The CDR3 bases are TGTGCCAGCAGCCTAAGCGGGAGGGCCTACTACAATGAGCAGTTCTTC. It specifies CASSLSGRAYYNEQFF.

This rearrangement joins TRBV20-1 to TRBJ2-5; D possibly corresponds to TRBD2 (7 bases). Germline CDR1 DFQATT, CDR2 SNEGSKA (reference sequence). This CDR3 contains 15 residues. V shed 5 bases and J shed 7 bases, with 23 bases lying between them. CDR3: CSAPRGDARGGTQYF. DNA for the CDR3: TGCAGTGCTCCTCGGGGGGACGCCCGAGGGGGGACCCAGTACTTC.

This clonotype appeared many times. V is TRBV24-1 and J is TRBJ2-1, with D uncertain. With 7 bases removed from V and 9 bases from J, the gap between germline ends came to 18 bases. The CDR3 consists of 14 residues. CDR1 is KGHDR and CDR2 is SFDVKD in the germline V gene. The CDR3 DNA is TGTGCCACCAGCCCCCCAGTGTCCGGAAGTGAGCAGTTCTTC. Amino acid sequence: CATSPPVSGSEQFF.

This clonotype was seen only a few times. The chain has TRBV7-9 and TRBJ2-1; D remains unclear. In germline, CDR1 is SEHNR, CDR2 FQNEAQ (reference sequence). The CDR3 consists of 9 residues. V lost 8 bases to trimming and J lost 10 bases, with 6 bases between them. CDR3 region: CASVSEQFF. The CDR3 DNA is TGTGCCAGCGTTTCGGAGCAGTTCTTC.

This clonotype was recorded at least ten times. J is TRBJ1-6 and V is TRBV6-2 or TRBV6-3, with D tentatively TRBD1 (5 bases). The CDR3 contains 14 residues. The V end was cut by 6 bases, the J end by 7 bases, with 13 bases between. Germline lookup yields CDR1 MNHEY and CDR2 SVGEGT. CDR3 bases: TGTGCCAGCAGCTGGGGGACGGAGAATTCACCCCTCCACTTT. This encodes CASSWGTENSPLHF.

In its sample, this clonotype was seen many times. DNA of the CDR3: TGCGCCAGCAGCCAAGATGGAGTCGGGGCTAGGGAACCCCTCCACTTT. Translation gives CASSQDGVGAREPLHF. The chain employs TRBV4-1 and TRBJ1-6; the D gene is possibly TRBD1 (5 bases). Germline-derived CDR1 and CDR2 are MGHRA and YSYEKL. V was shortened by 0 bases and J by 12 bases, with 18 bases between the two germline ends. This CDR3 is 16 amino acids long.